This T cell receptor (beta chain) was identified in a study of cytomegalovirus exposure and HLA in healthy donors. This clone turned up a few times. 13 Jbeta primers and 60 Vbeta primers were used for the PCR. Assay: immunoSEQ multiplex PCR; the TCRdb copy retains only in-frame clones and omits some. The table includes under 250,000 clones, roughly four fifths detected once. V lost 8 bases, J lost 0 bases, and 19 bases lay in between. Germline V gene sequence: CDR1 MNHNY, CDR2 SVGAGI (reference sequence). The CDR3 is 16 amino acids. The receptor's source is a woman aged 60-75 years in good health and CMV-seropositive. The sequenced material came from PBMCs. J is TRBJ1-1 and V is TRBV6-6; D may be TRBD1 (5 bases). CDR3 DNA sequence: TGTGCCAGCGTCGACTTCCAGGGCAGCTTGAACACTGAAGCTTTCTTT. Its translation is CASVDFQGSLNTEAFF.